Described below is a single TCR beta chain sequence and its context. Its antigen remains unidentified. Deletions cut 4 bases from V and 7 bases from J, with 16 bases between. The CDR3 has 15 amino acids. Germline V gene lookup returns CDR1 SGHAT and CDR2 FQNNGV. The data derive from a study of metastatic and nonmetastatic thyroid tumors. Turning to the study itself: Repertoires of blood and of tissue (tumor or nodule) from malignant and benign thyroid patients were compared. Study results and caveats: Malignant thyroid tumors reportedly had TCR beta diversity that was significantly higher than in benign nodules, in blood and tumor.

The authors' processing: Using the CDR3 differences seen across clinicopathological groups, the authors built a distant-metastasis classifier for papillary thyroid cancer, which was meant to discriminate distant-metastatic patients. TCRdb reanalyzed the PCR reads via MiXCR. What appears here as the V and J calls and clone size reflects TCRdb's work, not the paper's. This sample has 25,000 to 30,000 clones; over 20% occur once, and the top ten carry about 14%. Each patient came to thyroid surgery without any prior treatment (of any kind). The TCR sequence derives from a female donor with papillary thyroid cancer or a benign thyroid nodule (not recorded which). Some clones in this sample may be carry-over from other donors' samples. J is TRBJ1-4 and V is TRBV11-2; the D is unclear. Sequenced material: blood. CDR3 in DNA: TGTGCCAGCAGCTCTCACGGGGATCAAGGTGAAAAACTGTTTTTT. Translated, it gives CASSSHGDQGEKLFF.